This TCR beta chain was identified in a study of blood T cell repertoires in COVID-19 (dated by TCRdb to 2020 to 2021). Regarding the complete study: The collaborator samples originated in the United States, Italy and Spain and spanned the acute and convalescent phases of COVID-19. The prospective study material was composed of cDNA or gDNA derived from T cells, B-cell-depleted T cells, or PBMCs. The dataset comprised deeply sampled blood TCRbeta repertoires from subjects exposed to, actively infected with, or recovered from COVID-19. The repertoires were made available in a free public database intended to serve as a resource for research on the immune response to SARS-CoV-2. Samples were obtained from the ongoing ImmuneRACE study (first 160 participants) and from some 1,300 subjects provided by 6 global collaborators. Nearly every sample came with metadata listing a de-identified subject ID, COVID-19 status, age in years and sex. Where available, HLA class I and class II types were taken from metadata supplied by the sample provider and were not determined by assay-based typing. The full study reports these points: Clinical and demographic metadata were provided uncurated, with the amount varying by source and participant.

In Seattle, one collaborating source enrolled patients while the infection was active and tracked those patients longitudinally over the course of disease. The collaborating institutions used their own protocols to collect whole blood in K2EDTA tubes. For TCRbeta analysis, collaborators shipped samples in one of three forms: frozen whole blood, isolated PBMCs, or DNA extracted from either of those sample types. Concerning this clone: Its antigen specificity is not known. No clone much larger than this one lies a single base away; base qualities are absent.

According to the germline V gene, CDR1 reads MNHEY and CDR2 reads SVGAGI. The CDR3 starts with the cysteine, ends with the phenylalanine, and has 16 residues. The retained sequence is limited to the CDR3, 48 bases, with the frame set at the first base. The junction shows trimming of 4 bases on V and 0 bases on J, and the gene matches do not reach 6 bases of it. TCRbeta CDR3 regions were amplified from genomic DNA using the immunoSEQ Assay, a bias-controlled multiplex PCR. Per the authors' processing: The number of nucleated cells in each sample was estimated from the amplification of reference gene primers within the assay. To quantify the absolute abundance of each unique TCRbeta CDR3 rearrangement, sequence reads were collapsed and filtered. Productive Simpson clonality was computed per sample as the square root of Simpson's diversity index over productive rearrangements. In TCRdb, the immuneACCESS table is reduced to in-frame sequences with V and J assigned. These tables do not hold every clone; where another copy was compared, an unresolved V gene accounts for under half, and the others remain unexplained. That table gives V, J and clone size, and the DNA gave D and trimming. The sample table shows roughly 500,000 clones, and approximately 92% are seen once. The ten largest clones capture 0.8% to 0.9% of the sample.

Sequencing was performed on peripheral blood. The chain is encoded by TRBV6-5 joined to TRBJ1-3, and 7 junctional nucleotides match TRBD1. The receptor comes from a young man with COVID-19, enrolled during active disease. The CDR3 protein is CASSSTGVHSGNTIYF. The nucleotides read TGTGCCAGCAGTTCCACAGGGGTTCACTCTGGAAACACCATATATTTT.